One and the same sample provided the 14 T cell receptor beta chains below, sequenced in a study of blood T cell repertoires in COVID-19. Repertoires were generated with immunoSEQ multiplex PCR, while TCRdb's copy carries only in-frame clones and drops some. Of 35,000 to 40,000 clones listed, just under 85% are singletons. The sequenced sample was peripheral blood. Every receptor here comes from a human donor with acute or convalescent COVID-19. The donor label of this sample is uncertain.

The chain carries TRBV29-1 and TRBJ1-6, with 10 bases fitting TRBD1. Germline V CDR1 and CDR2: SQVTM, ANQGSEA. The CDR3 extends over 15 amino acids. V was pared by 5 bases and J by 0 bases, with 1 base of the junction left unmatched. CDR3 in amino acids: CSVRDRGSYNSPLHF. The CDR3 DNA reads as TGCAGCGTTCGGGACAGGGGCTCCTATAATTCACCCCTCCACTTT.

This clone turned up a few times. V gene TRBV7-9 combines with J gene TRBJ1-1, with D unclear. V was shortened by 0 bases and J by 4 bases, with 9 bases between the two germline ends. The CDR3 runs 14 residues. CDR1 SEHNR and CDR2 FQNEAQ come from the germline V gene (reference sequence). The CDR3 sequence is CASSLASGITEAFF. The CDR3 DNA reads TGTGCCAGCAGCTTAGCCTCGGGGATCACTGAAGCTTTCTTT.

The J gene is TRBJ2-1, the V gene TRBV28; 8 bases fit TRBD2. The CDR3 loop spans 15 amino acids. Losses at the gene ends were 1 base for V and 7 bases for J; bases not matched to a gene: 6. Germline CDR1 reads MDHEN; CDR2 reads SYDVKM. The CDR3 reads CASSLSGGGLNEQFF. The CDR3 DNA sequence: TGTGCCAGCAGTTTATCCGGGGGGGGTCTAAATGAGCAGTTCTTC.

This clone has only a few counts. The genes are TRBV5-1 and TRBJ1-1; a weak D match, TRBD1 (6 bases). The CDR3 length is 15 residues. The V end was cut by 1 base, the J end by 4 bases, with 14 bases between. Germline CDR1 reads SGHRS; CDR2 reads YFSETQ. The CDR3 DNA sequence: TGCGCCAGCAGCTTGAGTCGGGGGGCCAGCACTGAAGCTTTCTTT. Its protein product is CASSLSRGASTEAFF.

This clone was observed once. This chain uses TRBV6-6 with TRBJ2-7; TRBD2 matches at 8 bases. Germline V gives CDR1 MNHNY, CDR2 SVGAGI (reference sequence). V was clipped by 5 bases and J by 7 bases; unmatched bases: 7. The length of the CDR3 is 13 residues. Written as DNA, the CDR3 is TGTGCCAGCAGTGGGACTAGGTATTTGGAGCAGTACTTC. Its translation: CASSGTRYLEQYF.

V usage is TRBV7-2 and J usage is TRBJ2-2, with 8 bases lining up with TRBD1. This CDR3 is 15 amino acids long. The V segment lost 6 bases and the J segment 4 bases; nucleotides outside the gene matches: 7. The germline V gene has CDR1 SGHTA and CDR2 FQGNSA. For the CDR3, the DNA is TGTGCCAGCAGATTGGGACAGGCCCGCACCGGGGAGCTGTTTTTT. Translation: CASRLGQARTGELFF.

This chain connects TRBV7-2 to TRBJ2-2; TRBD1 matches 9 bases. CDR1 and CDR2 (germline): SGHTA, FQGNSA. The CDR3 is made up of 14 amino acids. With 8 bases clipped from V and 4 bases from J, the junction kept 5 bases outside the gene matches. CDR3 sequence reads: CASRTGAGTGELFF. The CDR3 DNA sequence: TGTGCCAGCCGGACAGGGGCGGGCACCGGGGAGCTGTTTTTT.

The V and J genes are TRBV5-1 and TRBJ1-2; 8 bases map to TRBD1. Germline values: CDR1 SGHRS, CDR2 YFSETQ. After removal of 3 bases from V and 1 base from J, the junction contained 17 bases not matched to a gene. CDR3 size: 19 residues. The CDR3: CASSSEKTGADYHNYGYTF. The CDR3, as DNA: TGCGCCAGCAGCTCGGAAAAGACAGGGGCGGACTATCATAACTATGGCTACACCTTC. Together with reference TRBV5-1 and TRBJ1-2, the CDR3 gives the full variable domain: KAGVTQTPRYLIKTRGQQVTLSCSPISGHRSVSWYQQTPGQGLQFLFEYFSETQRNKGNFPGRFSGRQFSNSRSEMNVSTLELGDSALYLCASSSEKTGADYHNYGYTFGSGTRLTVV.

The chain has TRBV5-1 and TRBJ2-1; possibly TRBD2 for D (5 bases). Germline V gives CDR1 SGHRS, CDR2 YFSETQ. The length of the CDR3 is 16 residues. V was trimmed by 3 bases and J by 8 bases, leaving 21 bases between them. This CDR3 is CASSWTAVTRTYEQFF. In nucleotides, the CDR3 is TGCGCCAGCAGCTGGACCGCCGTGACCCGGACTTATGAGCAGTTCTTC. Complete variable domain (other parts from reference TRBV5-1 and TRBJ2-1): KAGVTQTPRYLIKTRGQQVTLSCSPISGHRSVSWYQQTPGQGLQFLFEYFSETQRNKGNFPGRFSGRQFSNSRSEMNVSTLELGDSALYLCASSWTAVTRTYEQFFGPGTRLTVL.

The rearrangement joins TRBV7-2 to TRBJ1-2; 9 nucleotides agree with TRBD1. The CDR3 spans 17 residues. V was clipped by 5 bases and J by 0 bases; unmatched bases: 10. Looked up from germline, CDR1 is SGHTA and CDR2 is FQGNSA. The CDR3 loop is CASSIRTGEEANYGYTF. As DNA, the CDR3 is TGTGCCAGCAGCATTAGGACAGGGGAAGAAGCTAACTATGGCTACACCTTC. Drawing the rest from reference TRBV7-2 and TRBJ1-2, the complete variable domain is GAGVSQSPSNKVTEKGKDVELRCDPISGHTALYWYRQSLGQGLEFLIYFQGNSAPDKSGLPSDRFSAERTGGSVSTLTIQRTQQEDSAVYLCASSIRTGEEANYGYTFGSGTRLTVV.

This clone has only one observation. The chain uses TRBV7-2 and TRBJ1-1; D gene uncertain. The ends were cut back, 5 bases at V and 4 bases at J, with 11 bases in the middle. Germline V gene lookup returns CDR1 SGHTA and CDR2 FQGNSA. CDR3 length equals 13 residues. The CDR3 DNA is TGTGCCAGCAGCCCTAGGGCGGGCACTGAAGCTTTCTTT. Translated, it gives CASSPRAGTEAFF. Complete variable domain (other parts from reference TRBV7-2 and TRBJ1-1): GAGVSQSPSNKVTEKGKDVELRCDPISGHTALYWYRQSLGQGLEFLIYFQGNSAPDKSGLPSDRFSAERTGGSVSTLTIQRTQQEDSAVYLCASSPRAGTEAFFGQGTRLTVV.

This chain joins TRBV5-1 and TRBJ1-1; the D gene is possibly TRBD1 (5 bases). Per germline, CDR1 SGHRS and CDR2 YFSETQ. The V end lost 0 bases, the J end lost 2 bases, and 11 bases lay between the germline ends. This CDR3 comprises 15 residues. The DNA of the CDR3 is TGCGCCAGCAGCTTGGAGGCAGGGATCAACACTGAAGCTTTCTTT. This translates into CASSLEAGINTEAFF.

The chain is built from TRBV11-2 and TRBJ1-5, with 7 nucleotides matching TRBD1. Germline lookup yields CDR1 SGHAT and CDR2 FQNNGV. The V gene end was trimmed by 5 bases and the J gene end by 5 bases; junction bases not matched to a gene: 9. This CDR3 is 15 amino acids long. CDR3 sequence: CASSRGDSEYQPQHF. The CDR3 DNA follows: TGTGCCAGCAGCCGTGGGGACAGCGAATATCAGCCCCAGCATTTT.

The V call is TRBV9, the J call TRBJ2-1; 8 positions match TRBD2. J gave up 8 bases and V 0 bases, and 7 bases lay outside the gene matches. This CDR3 spans 15 amino acids. Germline CDR1 reads SGDLS; CDR2 reads YYNGEE. The CDR3 here is CASSVASGSLHEQFF. The CDR3 DNA is TGTGCCAGCAGCGTAGCGAGCGGGAGTTTGCATGAGCAGTTCTTC.